What follows are 10 T cell receptor beta chains derived from one specimen sequenced in a study of OX40 agonist ivuxolimab in advanced cancers. Libraries were made using the immunoSEQ multiplex PCR assay. TCRdb stores this immuneACCESS table with in-frame sequences only. Part of the clones is absent; in the studies checked, under half of the shortfall reflects unresolved V genes, and no reason is known for the rest. The table for this sample lists around 50,000 clones; roughly four fifths of them were counted only once. Approximately 1.2% of the sample belongs to the ten largest clones. Specimen: CD4+ or CD8+ T cells sorted from blood, collected in a trial of the OX40 agonist ivuxolimab. These receptors originate from an adult with an advanced solid tumor such as melanoma, head and neck, liver or kidney cancer.

This sequence joins TRBV9 and TRBJ1-4, with D uncertain. The CDR3 is 14 residues long. Germline V gene data show CDR1 as SGDLS and CDR2 as YYNGEE. Trimming cost V 1 base and J 8 bases, with 12 bases left between them. The CDR3 DNA sequence: TGTGCCAGCAGCGTAAACCCTGAGGGAGAAAAACTGTTTTTT. This gives the protein CASSVNPEGEKLFF.

This chain joins TRBV5-1 and TRBJ2-2; D is perhaps TRBD1 (5 bases). The ends were cut back, 1 base at V and 3 bases at J, with 13 bases in the middle. The CDR3 contains 16 residues. From germline, CDR1 is SGHRS and CDR2 YFSETQ. CDR3 sequence (DNA): TGCGCCAGCAGCTTGATTCCAGGGAAGGACACCGGGGAGCTGTTTTTT. Amino acid sequence: CASSLIPGKDTGELFF.

The genes are TRBV9 and TRBJ2-7, with D unresolved. Germline CDR1 reads SGDLS; CDR2 reads YYNGEE. The CDR3 is 13 amino acids. Trimming took off 2 bases at V and 5 bases at J, with 11 bases between the two ends. This CDR3 is CASSVGFRDEQYF. The CDR3 DNA is TGTGCCAGCAGCGTCGGGTTTAGGGACGAGCAGTACTTC. The whole variable domain, remainder taken from reference TRBV9 and TRBJ2-7, is DSGVTQTPKHLITATGQRVTLRCSPRSGDLSVYWYQQSLDQGLQFLIQYYNGEERAKGNILERFSAQQFPDLHSELNLSSLELGDSALYFCASSVGFRDEQYFGPGTRLTVT.

This chain links TRBV2 with TRBJ2-1, with TRBD2 identical over 10 bases. V lost 5 bases to trimming and J lost 5 bases; unmatched junction nucleotides: 18. The CDR3 is made up of 19 amino acids. Germline V CDR1 and CDR2: SNHLY, FYNNEI. Written as DNA, the CDR3 is TGTGCCAGCAGTTATTCCCTCAGTTGGCTAGCGGGGGATAACAATGAGCAGTTCTTC. It codes for CASSYSLSWLAGDNNEQFF.

The rearrangement uses TRBV29-1 and TRBJ2-5, with 9 bases matching TRBD1. Germline assignment: CDR1 SQVTM and CDR2 ANQGSEA. The CDR3 totals 16 residues. Unmatched junction bases numbered 10, after V lost 1 base and J lost 4 bases. CDR3 in DNA: TGCAGCGTTGAAGGGGGGACAGGGCTTAGATTAGAGACCCAGTACTTC. Amino acids: CSVEGGTGLRLETQYF.

V and J are TRBV5-4 and TRBJ1-1; 10 bases map to TRBD1. The V and J ends lost 10 bases and 0 bases, in that order; junction bases with no gene match: 9. Germline assignment: CDR1 SGHNT and CDR2 YYREEE (reference sequence). This CDR3 is built from 15 residues. This CDR3 is CAGARGQGMNTEAFF. DNA for the CDR3: TGTGCCGGGGCCCGGGGACAGGGGATGAACACTGAAGCTTTCTTT.

The chain combines TRBV27 with TRBJ1-1; the D gene is possibly TRBD1 (6 bases). V lost 2 bases and J 0 bases, leaving 10 bases between the germline ends. The germline CDR1 and CDR2 sequences are MNHEY and SMNVEV (reference sequence). The CDR3 has 15 residues. The CDR3 DNA sequence: TGTGCCAGCAGTTTACAGGGGATTATGAACACTGAAGCTTTCTTT. Translating gives CASSLQGIMNTEAFF.

CDR3: CASRGASGYNEQFF. The CDR3 nucleotides read TGTGCCAGCAGAGGGGCTAGCGGATACAATGAGCAGTTCTTC. The chain carries TRBV28 and TRBJ2-1; 7 nucleotides line up with TRBD2. The V and J ends lost 6 bases and 4 bases, in that order; junction bases with no gene match: 6. The CDR3 is made up of 14 amino acids. Germline CDR1 reads MDHEN; CDR2 reads SYDVKM.

This chain joins TRBV10-1 and TRBJ2-1; D is possibly TRBD2 (5 bases). Germline V CDR1 and CDR2: WNHNN, SYGVQD (reference sequence). There are 17 residues in the CDR3. Trimming shortened V by 4 bases and J by 0 bases, and 16 bases separated the two germline ends. CDR3 residues: CASSGPGRPSSYNEQFF. In DNA form, the CDR3 reads TGCGCCAGCAGTGGGCCGGGGAGACCTAGCTCCTACAATGAGCAGTTCTTC.

The V gene is TRBV6-1, the J gene TRBJ2-1; 7 bases match TRBD2. The CDR3 is made up of 15 amino acids. In germline, CDR1 is MNHNS, CDR2 SASEGT. J was trimmed by 3 bases and V by 4 bases; bases with no gene match: 6. The CDR3 here is CASSVLSSGYNEQFF. In DNA form, the CDR3 reads TGTGCCAGCAGTGTTCTTTCTAGCGGCTACAATGAGCAGTTCTTC.